Listed below are T cell receptor beta chains from one sample, sequenced in a study of T-cell memory formation after mild COVID-19. TCRdb analysed the 5' RACE reads with MiXCR anew, one entry per CDR3 protein. The table lists some 270,000 distinct CDR3 sequences, roughly 15% of them singletons. Sequenced input: PBMCs or a T cell subset sorted from them (not recorded which). All receptors come from an adult woman who had mild COVID-19 (a few samples of this study predate the infection). Cell type and time point are not known. Each CDR3 is given with its conserved first and last residue. Clone size is shown for a subset of rows, as once, few, many or a class of expanded clone.

few	TRBV9	TRBJ2-5	CASSVRSSGGTETQYF
many	TRBV27	TRBJ1-2	CASSMVSGIYYGYTF
few	TRBV14	TRBJ2-3	CASSPGTTDTQYF
-	TRBV6-6	TRBJ2-4	CASSLKGAKNIQYF
-	TRBV29-1	TRBJ2-1	CSVETGRASLYEQFF
few	TRBV10-3	TRBJ2-3	CAIGRKDPDTQYF
-	TRBV6-6	TRBJ1-6	CATAEGFHNSPLHF
few	TRBV7-6	TRBJ2-2	CASSLQGARTGELFF
-	TRBV18	TRBJ2-7	CASSPGPSGRNMYEQYF
many	TRBV30	TRBJ2-2	CAWMMGRGRTGELFF
few	TRBV11-3	TRBJ2-7	CASSPSPSGTYEQYF